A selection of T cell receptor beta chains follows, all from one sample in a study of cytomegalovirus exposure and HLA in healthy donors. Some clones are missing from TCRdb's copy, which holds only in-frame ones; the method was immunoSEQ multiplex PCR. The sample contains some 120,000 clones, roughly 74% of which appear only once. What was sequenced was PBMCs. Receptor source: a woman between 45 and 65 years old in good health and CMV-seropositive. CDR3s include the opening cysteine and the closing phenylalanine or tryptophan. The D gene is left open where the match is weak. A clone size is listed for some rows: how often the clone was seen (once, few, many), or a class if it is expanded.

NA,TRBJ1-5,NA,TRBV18,CASSATANQPQHF,TGTGCCAGCTCAGCGACAGCTAATCAGCCCCAGCATTTT
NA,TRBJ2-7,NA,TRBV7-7,CASSTGIRFHEQYF,TGTGCCAGCAGCACAGGGATTCGTTTCCACGAGCAGTACTTC
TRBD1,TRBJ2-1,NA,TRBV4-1,CASSQKTGTVTNEQFF,TGCGCCAGCAGCCAAAAGACCGGGACAGTTACTAATGAGCAGTTCTTC
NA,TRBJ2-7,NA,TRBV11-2,CASSNHPTGEQYF,TGTGCCAGCAGCAACCACCCGACGGGAGAGCAGTACTTC
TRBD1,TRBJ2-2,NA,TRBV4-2,CASSQRGTGDTGELFF,TGTGCCAGCAGCCAGAGAGGGACAGGGGATACCGGGGAGCTGTTTTTT
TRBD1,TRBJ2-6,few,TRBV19,CASSAPQGSGANVLTF,TGTGCCAGTAGTGCACCACAGGGGTCTGGGGCCAACGTCCTGACTTTC
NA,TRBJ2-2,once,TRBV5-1,CASSLEFRARGSTGELFF,TGCGCCAGCAGCTTGGAGTTCAGGGCAAGAGGTAGCACCGGGGAGCTGTTTTTT
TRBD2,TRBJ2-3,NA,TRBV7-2,CASSLGLAFTDTQYF,TGTGCCAGCAGCTTGGGACTAGCTTTCACAGATACGCAGTATTTT
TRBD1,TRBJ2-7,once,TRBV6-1,CASKGTGGSYEQYF,TGTGCCAGCAAAGGGACAGGGGGCTCCTACGAGCAGTACTTC
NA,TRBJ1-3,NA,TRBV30,CAWGRENTIYF,TGTGCCTGGGGGAGGGAGAACACCATATATTTT
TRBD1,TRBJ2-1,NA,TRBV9,CASSVGRDRVYNEQFF,TGTGCCAGCAGCGTAGGTCGGGACAGGGTCTACAATGAGCAGTTCTTC
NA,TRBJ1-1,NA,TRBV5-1,CASSLSGTEAFF,TGCGCCAGCAGCTTATCAGGGACTGAAGCTTTCTTT
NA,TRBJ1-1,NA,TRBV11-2,CASSLIVGGVSTEAFF,TGTGCCAGCAGCCTCATAGTAGGGGGAGTTAGCACTGAAGCTTTCTTT
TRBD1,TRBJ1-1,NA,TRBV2,CASKRTGGEGNTEAFF,TGTGCCAGCAAGAGGACAGGGGGCGAGGGGAACACTGAAGCTTTCTTT
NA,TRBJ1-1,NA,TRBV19,CASSEGRGKAFF,TGTGCCAGTAGTGAGGGCAGGGGCAAGGCTTTCTTT
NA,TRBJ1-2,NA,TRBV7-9,CASSLVPNGYTF,TGTGCCAGCAGCTTAGTACCTAATGGCTACACCTTC
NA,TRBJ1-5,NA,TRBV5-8,CASSPGQVSNQPQHF,TGTGCCAGCAGCCCCGGTCAGGTGAGCAATCAGCCCCAGCATTTT
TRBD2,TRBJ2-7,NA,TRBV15,CATSRASGAYEQYF,TGTGCCACCAGCAGAGCTAGCGGGGCCTACGAGCAGTACTTC
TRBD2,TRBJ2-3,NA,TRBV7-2,CASSLRPPGTSGGDTQYF,TGTGCCAGCAGCTTACGACCCCCCGGGACTAGCGGGGGTGATACGCAGTATTTT
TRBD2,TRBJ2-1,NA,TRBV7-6,CASVGEGTYNEQFF,TGTGCCAGCGTTGGGGAGGGGACCTACAATGAGCAGTTCTTC
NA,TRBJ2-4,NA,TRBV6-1,CASQGQSLNIQYF,TGTGCCAGCCAAGGACAGTCATTAAACATTCAGTACTTC
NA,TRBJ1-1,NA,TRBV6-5,CASSHGAEAFF,TGTGCCAGCAGCCACGGGGCTGAAGCTTTCTTT
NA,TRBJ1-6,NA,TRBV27,CASSLWARPDARDNSPLHF,TGTGCCAGCAGTTTATGGGCACGGCCCGATGCTCGAGATAATTCACCCCTCCACTTT
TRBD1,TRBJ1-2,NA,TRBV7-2,CASSSGQGGYGYTF,TGTGCCAGCAGCTCGGGACAGGGAGGCTATGGCTACACCTTC
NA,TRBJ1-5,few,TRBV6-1,CASAEGKNQPQHF,TGTGCCAGCGCGGAGGGCAAGAATCAGCCCCAGCATTTT
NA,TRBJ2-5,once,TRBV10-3,CAISAEYQETQYF,TGTGCCATCAGTGCGGAGTACCAAGAGACCCAGTACTTC
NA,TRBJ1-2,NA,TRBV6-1,CASSEVGGPNYGYTF,TGTGCCAGCAGTGAAGTAGGCGGGCCTAACTATGGCTACACCTTC
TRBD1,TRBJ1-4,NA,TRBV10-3,CATETGTNEKLFF,TGTGCCACCGAGACAGGGACTAATGAAAAACTGTTTTTT
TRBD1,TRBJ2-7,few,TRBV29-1,CSVRIQGAGEQYF,TGCAGCGTGCGAATTCAGGGGGCGGGCGAGCAGTACTTC
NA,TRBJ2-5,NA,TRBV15,CATSRTSLQETQYF,TGTGCCACCAGCAGGACTAGTTTACAAGAGACCCAGTACTTC
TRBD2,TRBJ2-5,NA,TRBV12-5,CASGFGGEETQYF,TGTGCTAGTGGTTTCGGGGGGGAAGAGACCCAGTACTTC
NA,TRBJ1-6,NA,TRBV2,CASSGQSSYNSPLHF,TGTGCCAGCAGTGGACAGAGCTCCTATAATTCACCCCTCCACTTT
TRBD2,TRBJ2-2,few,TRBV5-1,CASSSGGAVTGELFF,TGCGCCAGCAGCTCCGGGGGGGCGGTCACCGGGGAGCTGTTTTTT
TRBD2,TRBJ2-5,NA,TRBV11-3,CASSLVGGETQYF,TGTGCCAGCAGCTTAGTGGGGGGGGAGACCCAGTACTTC
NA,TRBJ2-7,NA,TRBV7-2,CASSPGVSGEQYF,TGTGCCAGCAGCCCTGGGGTCTCGGGAGAGCAGTACTTC
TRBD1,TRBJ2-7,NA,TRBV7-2,CASSLARTGVYEQYF,TGTGCCAGCAGCTTAGCGCGGACAGGGGTGTACGAGCAGTACTTC
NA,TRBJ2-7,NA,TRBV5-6,CASSLGQYEQYF,TGTGCCAGCAGCTTGGGACAATACGAGCAGTACTTC
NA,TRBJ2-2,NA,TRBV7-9,CALNLGGLSNTGELFF,TGTGCCTTAAACTTGGGGGGGCTCTCGAACACCGGGGAGCTGTTTTTT
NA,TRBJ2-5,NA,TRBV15,CATSRGFRETEETQYF,TGTGCCACCAGCAGAGGTTTCAGGGAAACGGAAGAGACCCAGTACTTC
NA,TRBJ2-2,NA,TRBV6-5,CASGRTPGELFF,TGTGCCAGCGGGAGGACTCCCGGGGAGCTGTTTTTT
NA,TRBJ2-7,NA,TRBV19,CASSIVGSDEQYF,TGTGCCAGTAGTATAGTTGGTTCGGACGAGCAGTACTTC
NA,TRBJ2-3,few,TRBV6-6,CASSYSGGRSDTQYF,TGTGCCAGCAGTTACTCCGGGGGACGCAGCGATACGCAGTATTTT
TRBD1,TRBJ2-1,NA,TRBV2,CASRQGQGENNEQFF,TGTGCCAGCAGGCAAGGACAGGGGGAGAACAATGAGCAGTTCTTC
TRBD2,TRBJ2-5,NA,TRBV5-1,CASSPGGGEGQETQYF,TGCGCCAGCAGCCCCGGCGGGGGGGAAGGTCAAGAGACCCAGTACTTC
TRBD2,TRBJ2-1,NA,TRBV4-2,CASSRPGTSGGEQFF,TGTGCCAGCAGCCGACCCGGGACTAGCGGCGGTGAGCAGTTCTTC
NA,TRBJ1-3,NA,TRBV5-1,CASAGRGNTIYF,TGCGCCAGCGCGGGTCGAGGAAACACCATATATTTT
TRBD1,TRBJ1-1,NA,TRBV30,CPWGRTGAANTEAFF,TGTCCCTGGGGCCGAACAGGGGCCGCGAACACTGAAGCTTTCTTT
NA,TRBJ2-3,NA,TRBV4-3,CASSQGAGDPTDTQYF,TGCGCCAGCAGCCAAGGGGCAGGGGACCCGACAGATACGCAGTATTTT
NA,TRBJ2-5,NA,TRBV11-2,CASSLGVGGGPQETQYF,TGTGCCAGCAGCTTAGGGGTAGGGGGGGGGCCCCAAGAGACCCAGTACTTC
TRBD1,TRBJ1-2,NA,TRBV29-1,CSVERRGPTYGYTF,TGCAGCGTTGAGCGCAGGGGGCCCACTTATGGCTACACCTTC
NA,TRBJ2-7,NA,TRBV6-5,CASSYEQGYEQYF,TGTGCCAGCAGTTACGAACAGGGCTACGAGCAGTACTTC
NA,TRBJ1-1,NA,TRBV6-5,CASATGWLTEAFF,TGTGCCAGCGCAACAGGGTGGCTCACTGAAGCTTTCTTT
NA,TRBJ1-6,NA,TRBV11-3,CASSSMAAYNSPLHF,TGTGCCAGCAGCTCGATGGCAGCCTATAATTCACCCCTCCACTTT
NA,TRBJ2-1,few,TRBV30,CAWSGWAQDEQFF,TGTGCCTGGAGTGGGTGGGCTCAGGATGAGCAGTTCTTC